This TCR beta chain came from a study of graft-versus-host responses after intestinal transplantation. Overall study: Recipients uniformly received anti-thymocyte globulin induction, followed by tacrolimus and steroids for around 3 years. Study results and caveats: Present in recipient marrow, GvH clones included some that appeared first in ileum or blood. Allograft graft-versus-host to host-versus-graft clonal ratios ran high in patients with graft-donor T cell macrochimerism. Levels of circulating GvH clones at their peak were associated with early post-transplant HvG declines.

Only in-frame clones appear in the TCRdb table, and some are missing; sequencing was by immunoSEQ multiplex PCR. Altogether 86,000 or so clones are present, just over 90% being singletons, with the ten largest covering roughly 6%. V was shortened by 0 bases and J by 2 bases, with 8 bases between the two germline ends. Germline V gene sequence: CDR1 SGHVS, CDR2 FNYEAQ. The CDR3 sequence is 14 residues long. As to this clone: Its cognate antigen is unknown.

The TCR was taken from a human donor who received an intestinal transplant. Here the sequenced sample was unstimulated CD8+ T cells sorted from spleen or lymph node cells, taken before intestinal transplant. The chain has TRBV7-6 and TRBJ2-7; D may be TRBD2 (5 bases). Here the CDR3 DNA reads TGTGCCAGCAGCTTAGCCAGCGGAACCTACGAGCAGTACTTC. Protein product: CASSLASGTYEQYF.